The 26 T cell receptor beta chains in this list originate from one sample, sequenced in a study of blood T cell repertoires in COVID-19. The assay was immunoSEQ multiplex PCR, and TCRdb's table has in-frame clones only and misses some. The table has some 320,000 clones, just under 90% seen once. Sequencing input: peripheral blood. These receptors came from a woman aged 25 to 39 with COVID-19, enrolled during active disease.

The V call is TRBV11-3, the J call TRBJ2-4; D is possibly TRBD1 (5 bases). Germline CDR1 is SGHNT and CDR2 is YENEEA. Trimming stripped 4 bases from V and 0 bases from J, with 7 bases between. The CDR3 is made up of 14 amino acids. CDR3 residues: CASSSRAAKNIQYF. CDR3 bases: TGTGCCAGCAGCTCCAGGGCAGCCAAAAACATTCAGTACTTC.

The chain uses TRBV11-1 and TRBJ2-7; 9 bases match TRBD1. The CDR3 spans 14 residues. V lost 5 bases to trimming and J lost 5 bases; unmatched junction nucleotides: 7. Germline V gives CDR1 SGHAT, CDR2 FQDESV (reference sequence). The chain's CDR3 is CASSKDRGRNEQYF. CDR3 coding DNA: TGTGCCAGCAGCAAGGACAGGGGCCGGAACGAGCAGTACTTC. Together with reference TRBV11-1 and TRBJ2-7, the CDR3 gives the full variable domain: EAEVAQSPRYKITEKSQAVAFWCDPISGHATLYWYRQILGQGPELLVQFQDESVVDDSQLPKDRFSAERLKGVDSTLKIQPAELGDSAMYLCASSKDRGRNEQYFGPGTRLTVT.

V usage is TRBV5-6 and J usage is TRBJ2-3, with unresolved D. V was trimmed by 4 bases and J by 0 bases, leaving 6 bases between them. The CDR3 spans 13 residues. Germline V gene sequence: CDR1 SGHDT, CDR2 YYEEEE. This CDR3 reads CASSPLSTDTQYF. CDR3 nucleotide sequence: TGTGCCAGCAGCCCCTTGAGCACAGATACGCAGTATTTT.

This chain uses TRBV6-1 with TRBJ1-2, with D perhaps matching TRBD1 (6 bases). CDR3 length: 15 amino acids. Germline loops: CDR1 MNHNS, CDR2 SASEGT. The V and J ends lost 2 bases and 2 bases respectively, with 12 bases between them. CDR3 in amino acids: CASSEFMQGNYGYTF. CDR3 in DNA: TGTGCCAGCAGTGAATTTATGCAGGGGAACTATGGCTACACCTTC.

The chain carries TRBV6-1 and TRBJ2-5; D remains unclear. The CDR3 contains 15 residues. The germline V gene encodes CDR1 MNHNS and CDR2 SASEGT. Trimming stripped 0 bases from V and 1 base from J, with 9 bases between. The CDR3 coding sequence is TGTGCCAGCAGTGAAGCCAGGATTCTCCAAGAGACCCAGTACTTC. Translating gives CASSEARILQETQYF.

This CDR3 reads CASSNIRDRATGMIGYTF. The CDR3 DNA reads TGTGCCAGCTCAAATATCCGGGACAGGGCAACTGGTATGATTGGCTACACCTTC. The gene calls are TRBV18 and TRBJ1-2; 9 bases align to TRBD1. Germline values: CDR1 KGHSH, CDR2 LQKENI. This CDR3 comprises 18 residues. Trimming at V came to 5 bases and at J to 7 bases, leaving 20 bases not matched to a gene.

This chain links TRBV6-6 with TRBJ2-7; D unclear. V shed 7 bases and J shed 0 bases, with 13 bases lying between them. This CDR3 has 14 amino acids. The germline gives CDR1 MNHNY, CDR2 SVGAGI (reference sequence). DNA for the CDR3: TGTGCCAGCACAGAGAGGATGTCCTCCTACGAGCAGTACTTC. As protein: CASTERMSSYEQYF.

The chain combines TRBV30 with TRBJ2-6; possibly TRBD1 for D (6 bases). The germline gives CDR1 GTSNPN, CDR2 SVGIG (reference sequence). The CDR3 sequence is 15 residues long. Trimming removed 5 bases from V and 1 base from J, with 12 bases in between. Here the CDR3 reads CAWRTGSSGANVLTF. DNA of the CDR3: TGTGCCTGGCGCACAGGGAGTTCTGGGGCCAACGTCCTGACTTTC.

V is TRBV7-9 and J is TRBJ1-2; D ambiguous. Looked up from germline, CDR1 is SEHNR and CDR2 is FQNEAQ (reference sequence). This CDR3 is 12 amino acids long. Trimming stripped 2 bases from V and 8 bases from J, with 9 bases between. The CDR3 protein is CASSLSDGGYTF. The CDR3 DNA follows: TGTGCCAGCAGCTTAAGCGACGGGGGCTACACCTTC.

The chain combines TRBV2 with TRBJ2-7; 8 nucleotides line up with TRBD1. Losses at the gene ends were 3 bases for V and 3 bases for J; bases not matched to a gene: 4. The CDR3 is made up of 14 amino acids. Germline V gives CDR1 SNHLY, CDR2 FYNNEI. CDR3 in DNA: TGTGCCAGCAGTGAGTTAACAGGGGGCTACGAGCAGTACTTC. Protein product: CASSELTGGYEQYF.

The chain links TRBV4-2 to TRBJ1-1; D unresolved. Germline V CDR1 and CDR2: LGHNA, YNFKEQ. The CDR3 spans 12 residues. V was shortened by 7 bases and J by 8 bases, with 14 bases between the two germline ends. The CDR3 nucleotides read TGTGCCAGCACTGGACTGGTGGGGGAAGCTTTCTTT. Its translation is CASTGLVGEAFF.

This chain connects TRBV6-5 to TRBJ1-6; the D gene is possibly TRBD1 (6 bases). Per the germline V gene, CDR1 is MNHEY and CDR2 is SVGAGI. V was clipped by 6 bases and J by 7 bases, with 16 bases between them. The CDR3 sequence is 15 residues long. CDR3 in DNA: TGTGCCAGCAGGGAGAATGGACAGTTCAATTCACCCCTCCACTTT. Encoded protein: CASRENGQFNSPLHF.

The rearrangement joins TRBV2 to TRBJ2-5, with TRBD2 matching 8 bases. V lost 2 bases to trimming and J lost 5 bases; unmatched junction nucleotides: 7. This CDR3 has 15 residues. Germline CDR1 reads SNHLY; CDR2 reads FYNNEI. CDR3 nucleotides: TGTGCCAGCAGTGAATTAGCGGGGATGTATGAGACCCAGTACTTC. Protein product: CASSELAGMYETQYF.

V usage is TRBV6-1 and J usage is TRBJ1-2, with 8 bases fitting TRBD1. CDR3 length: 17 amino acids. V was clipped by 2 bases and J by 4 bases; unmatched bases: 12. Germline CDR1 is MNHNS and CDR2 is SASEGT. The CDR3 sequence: CASSETTGGGPPYGYTF. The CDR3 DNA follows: TGTGCCAGCAGTGAAACTACAGGGGGGGGCCCACCCTATGGCTACACCTTC.

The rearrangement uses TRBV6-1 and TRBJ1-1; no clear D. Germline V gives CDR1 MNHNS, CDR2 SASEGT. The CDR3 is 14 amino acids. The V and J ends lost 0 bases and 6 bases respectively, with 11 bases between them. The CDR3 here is CASSEARVDPEAFF. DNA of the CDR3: TGTGCCAGCAGTGAAGCACGGGTTGACCCTGAAGCTTTCTTT.

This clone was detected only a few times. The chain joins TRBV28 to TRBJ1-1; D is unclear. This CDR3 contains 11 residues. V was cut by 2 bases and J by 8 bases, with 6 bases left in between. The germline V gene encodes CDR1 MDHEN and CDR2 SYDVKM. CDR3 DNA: TGTGCCAGCAGTTTAGTACAGGAAGCTTTCTTT. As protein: CASSLVQEAFF.

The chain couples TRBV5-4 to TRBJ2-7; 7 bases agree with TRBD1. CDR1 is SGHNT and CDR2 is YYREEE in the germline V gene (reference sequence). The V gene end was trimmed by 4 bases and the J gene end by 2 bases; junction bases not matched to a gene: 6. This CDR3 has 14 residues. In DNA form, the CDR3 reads TGTGCCAGCAGCCTACAGGGGACCACCTACGAGCAGTACTTC. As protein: CASSLQGTTYEQYF.

DNA for the CDR3: TGTGCCAGTAGTATGACAGGGAATCGCTACGAGCAGTACTTC. Its protein is CASSMTGNRYEQYF. The rearrangement joins TRBV19 to TRBJ2-7; 7 nucleotides match TRBD1. The CDR3 extends over 14 amino acids. CDR1 is LNHDA, CDR2 SQIVND, per germline (reference sequence). The J segment lost 3 bases and the V segment lost 3 bases, leaving 5 bases of the junction unmatched.

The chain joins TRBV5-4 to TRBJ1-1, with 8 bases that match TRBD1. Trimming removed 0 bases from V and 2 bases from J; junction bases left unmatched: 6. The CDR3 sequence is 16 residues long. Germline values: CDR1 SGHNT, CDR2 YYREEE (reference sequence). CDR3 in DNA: TGTGCCAGCAGCTTGGGGCCAGGGGGCGGTAACACTGAAGCTTTCTTT. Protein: CASSLGPGGGNTEAFF.

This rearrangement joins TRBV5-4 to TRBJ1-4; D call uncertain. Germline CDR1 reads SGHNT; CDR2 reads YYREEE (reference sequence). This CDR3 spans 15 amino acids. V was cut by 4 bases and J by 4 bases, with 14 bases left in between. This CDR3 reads CASSPGRRGNEKLFF. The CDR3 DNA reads TGTGCCAGCAGCCCGGGGAGACGGGGTAATGAAAAACTGTTTTTT.

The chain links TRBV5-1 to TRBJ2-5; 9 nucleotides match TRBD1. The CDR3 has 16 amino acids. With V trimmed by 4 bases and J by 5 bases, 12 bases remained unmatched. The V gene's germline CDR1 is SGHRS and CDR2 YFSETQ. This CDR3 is CASSLQGARLGETQYF. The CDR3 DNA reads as TGCGCCAGCAGCCTACAGGGGGCCCGCTTAGGGGAGACCCAGTACTTC. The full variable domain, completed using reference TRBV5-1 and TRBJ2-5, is KAGVTQTPRYLIKTRGQQVTLSCSPISGHRSVSWYQQTPGQGLQFLFEYFSETQRNKGNFPGRFSGRQFSNSRSEMNVSTLELGDSALYLCASSLQGARLGETQYFGPGTRLLVL.

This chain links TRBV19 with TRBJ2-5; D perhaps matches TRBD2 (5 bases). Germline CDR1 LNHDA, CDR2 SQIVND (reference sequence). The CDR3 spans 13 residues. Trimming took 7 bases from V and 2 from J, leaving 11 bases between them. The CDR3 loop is CASNRGVQETQYF. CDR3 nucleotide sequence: TGTGCCAGTAACCGGGGTGTACAAGAGACCCAGTACTTC.

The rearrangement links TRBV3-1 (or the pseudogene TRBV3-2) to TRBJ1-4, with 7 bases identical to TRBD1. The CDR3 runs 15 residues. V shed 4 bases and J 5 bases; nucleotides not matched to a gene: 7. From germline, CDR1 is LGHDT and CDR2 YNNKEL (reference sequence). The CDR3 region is CASSLGDRQNEKLFF. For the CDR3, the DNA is TGTGCCAGCAGCCTAGGGGACAGACAGAATGAAAAACTGTTTTTT.

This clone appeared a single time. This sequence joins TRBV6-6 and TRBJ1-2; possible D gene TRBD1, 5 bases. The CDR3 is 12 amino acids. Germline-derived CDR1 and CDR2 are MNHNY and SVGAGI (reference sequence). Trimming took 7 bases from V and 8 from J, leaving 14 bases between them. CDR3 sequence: CASKKGREGYTF. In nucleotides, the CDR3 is TGTGCCAGCAAAAAGGGGAGGGAGGGCTACACCTTC.

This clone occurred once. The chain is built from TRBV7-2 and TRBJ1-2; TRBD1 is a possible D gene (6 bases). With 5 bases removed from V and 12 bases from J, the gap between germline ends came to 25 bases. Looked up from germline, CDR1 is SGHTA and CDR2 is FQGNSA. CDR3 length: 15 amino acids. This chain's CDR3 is CASSIQAGVLGDHTF. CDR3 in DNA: TGTGCCAGCAGCATACAGGCAGGGGTATTAGGGGACCACACCTTC.

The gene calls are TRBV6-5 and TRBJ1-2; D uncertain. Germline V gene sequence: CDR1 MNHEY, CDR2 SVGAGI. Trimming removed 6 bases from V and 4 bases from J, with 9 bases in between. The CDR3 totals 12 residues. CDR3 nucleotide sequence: TGTGCCAGCAGCAGAAGTGGCTATGGCTACACCTTC. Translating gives CASSRSGYGYTF.